This T cell receptor (beta chain) is drawn from a study of blood T cell repertoires in COVID-19. Grouping used clinical history reported by participants in a survey and questionnaire. This table comes from immunoSEQ multiplex PCR, and its TCRdb copy is limited to in-frame clones, with some not included. The sample comprises some 250,000 clones, 85% to 90% of which are singletons, and around a sixth rests with the top ten. This CDR3 contains 16 residues. CDR1 and CDR2 from the germline V gene are LGHDT and YNNKEL (reference sequence). With V trimmed by 3 bases and J by 0 bases, 3 bases remained unmatched.

The receptor was isolated from a man aged 18 to 29 who had recovered from COVID-19. The sequencing sample was made of PBMCs or T cells enriched from blood (not recorded which). This sequence joins TRBV3-1 (or the pseudogene TRBV3-2) and TRBJ1-3, with 9 bases fitting TRBD1. CDR3 sequence reads: CASSHRQGDSGNTIYF. DNA of the CDR3: TGTGCCAGCAGCCATCGACAGGGGGACTCTGGAAACACCATATATTTT.